This TCR beta chain was captured by sequencing in a study of monozygotic twins with inflammatory bowel disease. Study conclusions and caveats: Discordant twins had repertoire similarity that did not differ from that of concordant twins, possibly from limited power. Lower sharing of clonotypes with other individuals was seen in IBD patients than in healthy twins. This was most marked in patients showing signs of disease activity.

Blood, 2 to 2.5 ml, was drawn per donor. The CDR3 sequence is 14 residues long. On this clonotype itself: Antigen unknown.

Reanalyzing the 5' RACE reads, TCRdb keeps one entry per CDR3 protein, without DNA. Its table records approximately 380,000 distinct CDR3 sequences. The J gene is TRBJ1-3, the V gene TRBV12-3 or TRBV12-4; TCRdb calls TRBD1, which cannot be checked without DNA. This receptor was obtained from a human donor with ulcerative colitis or Crohn's disease, or a healthy co-twin of an affected twin (not recorded which). The sample consisted of blood. CDR3 protein: CASSRQHSGNTIYF.